The source of this T cell receptor beta chain is a study of control samples from healthy donors and cancer patients. Per germline, CDR1 WSHSY and CDR2 SAAADI. CDR3 length: 15 residues. The V end lost 5 bases, the J end lost 4 bases, and 14 bases lay between the germline ends. Measured with immunoSEQ multiplex PCR; TCRdb has only the in-frame clones, and not every one. The data contain more than 50,000 clones, just over 90% of them seen just once; the ten biggest clones take up about 1.2%. The rearrangement links TRBV10-2 to TRBJ2-2; TRBD2 might be the D (6 bases). The clonotype was recovered from a woman in her forties or fifties with colorectal cancer. Sequenced sample: PBMCs. CDR3 loop: CASSFSPGVTGELFF. The CDR3 nucleotides read TGCGCCAGCAGTTTTAGCCCGGGAGTCACCGGGGAGCTGTTTTTT.